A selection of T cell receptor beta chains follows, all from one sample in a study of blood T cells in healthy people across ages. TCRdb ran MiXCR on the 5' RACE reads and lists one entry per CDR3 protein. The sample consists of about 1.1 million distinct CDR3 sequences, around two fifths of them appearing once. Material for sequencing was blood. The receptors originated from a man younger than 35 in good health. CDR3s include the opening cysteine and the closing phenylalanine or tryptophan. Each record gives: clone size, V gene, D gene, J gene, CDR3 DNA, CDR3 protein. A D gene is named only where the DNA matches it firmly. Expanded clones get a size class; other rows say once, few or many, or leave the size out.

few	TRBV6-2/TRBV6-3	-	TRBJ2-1	TGTGCCAGCAGTTACCCCGCGGAGAATGAGCAGTTCTTC	CASSYPAENEQFF
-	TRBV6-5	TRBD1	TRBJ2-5	TGTGCCAGCAGTGATACAGGGGTAGAGACCCAGTACTTC	CASSDTGVETQYF
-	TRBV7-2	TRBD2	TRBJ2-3	TGTGCCAGCAGCTTATCGCGGGGGTACTACACAGATACGCAGTATTTT	CASSLSRGYYTDTQYF
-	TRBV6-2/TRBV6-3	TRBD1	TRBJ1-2	TGTGCCAGCAGTCCCAGGGGGCGAATGGGGCTAGCTAACTATGGCTACACCTTC	CASSPRGRMGLANYGYTF
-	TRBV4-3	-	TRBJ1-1	TGCGCCAGCAGCCAGAGTTTTGGACAGTCTTACACTGAAGCTTTCTTT	CASSQSFGQSYTEAFF
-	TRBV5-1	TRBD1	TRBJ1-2	TGCGCCAGCAGCGGAGCGACAGGGGAGGACGGCTACACCTTC	CASSGATGEDGYTF
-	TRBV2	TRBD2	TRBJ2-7	TGTGCCAGCAGTGAAGCGCTAGCGGGGGTTTCCTACGAGCAGTACTTC	CASSEALAGVSYEQYF
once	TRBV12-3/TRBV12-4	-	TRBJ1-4	TGTGCCAGCAGCTCCCGTGAGGCCTCCAGGCTGTTTTTT	CASSSREASRLFF
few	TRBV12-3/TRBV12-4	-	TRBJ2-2	TGTGCCAGCAGTTCTAGTGTTACCGGGGAGCTGTTTTTT	CASSSSVTGELFF
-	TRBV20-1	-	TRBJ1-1	TGCAGTGCTAGTTTAGGGGTGAACACTGAAGCTTTCTTT	CSASLGVNTEAFF
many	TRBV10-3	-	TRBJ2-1	TGTGCCATCAGTGACCCCGGGGGCAATAAAAATGAGCAGTTCTTC	CAISDPGGNKNEQFF
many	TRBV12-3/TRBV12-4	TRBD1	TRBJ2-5	TGTGCCAGCCGGACAGGGGTAGAGACCCAGTACTTC	CASRTGVETQYF
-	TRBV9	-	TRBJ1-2	TGTGCCAGCAGCAACAGTAACTATGGCTACACCTTC	CASSNSNYGYTF
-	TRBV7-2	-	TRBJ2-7	TGTGCCAGCAGCATAGGGGTCAAAATCTACGAGCAGTACTTC	CASSIGVKIYEQYF
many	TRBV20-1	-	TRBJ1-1	TGCAGTGCTAGAGAGAACACTGAAGCTTTCTTT	CSARENTEAFF
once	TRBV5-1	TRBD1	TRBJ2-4	TGCGCCAGCAGCTGGGACAGGGACATTCAGTACTTC	CASSWDRDIQYF
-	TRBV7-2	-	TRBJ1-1	TGTGCCAGCAGCATTCTCAGGGGCGTAAACACTGAAGCTTTCTTT	CASSILRGVNTEAFF